This T cell receptor beta chain is drawn from a study of T cells in Graves' hyperthyroidism and ophthalmopathy (dated by TCRdb to the late 2010s). Turning to the overall study: Peripheral blood was sampled at the time of initial diagnosis, prior to any treatment. To identify TCR V-J signatures that set the groups apart, the researchers used a discovery cohort of about a hundred patients, made up of approximately 43 with Graves' ophthalmopathy and some 58 with stable Graves' hyperthyroidism. Prospective prediction of ophthalmopathy was tested in an independent validation cohort of approximately 19 hyperthyroidism patients and some 17 patients who later progressed to ophthalmopathy. The 100 discovery patients were divided at random into training and test sets in a 7:3 ratio. In about six Graves' hyperthyroidism patients, the study also compared T-cell repertoires from thyroid tissue with T-cell repertoires from blood. Following sampling, methimazole starting at 30 mg daily was given to hyperthyroidism patients, and high-dose intravenous methylprednisolone was given to ophthalmopathy patients. The paper describes TCR Vbeta CDR3 sequencing of about 140 peripheral blood samples, made up of under 50 ophthalmopathy patients, approximately 76 hyperthyroidism patients and 17 progressor patients. Overall results and qualifications from the work: Most expanded thyroid clonotypes (frequency above 0.001) were also detected in blood, suggesting blood repertoires may reflect thyroid immune responses. Sample size was not statistically predetermined, and investigators were not blinded to group allocation. In cross-validation, a model built on a 13 V-J signature told ophthalmopathy apart from stable hyperthyroidism with 87.88% sensitivity and about 81% specificity, and in testing the same model reached 80%/75%. In validation, the model predicted progression to ophthalmopathy a median of 6.5 months before onset, with over 55% sensitivity and roughly 73% specificity.

Amplification of TCR beta CDR3 regions was carried out from RNA transcripts. A first-round RT-PCR of the TCR CDR3 used the HTBI primer set with the Qiagen OneStep RT-PCR kit. Libraries were constructed in a second round of multiplex PCR, after which size selection and purification were performed. Libraries were sequenced paired-end with 100 bp reads on an Illumina HiSeq2000. The authors' pipeline ran thus. SOAPnuke was used to process the raw data, removing reads that contained adapters or uncalled bases, had a mean Phred below 15, or lacked an exact match to the constant primer or identifier. COPE v1.2.5 was used to merge high-quality paired reads, and clonotypes were defined as unique nucleotide sequences. Clonotypes were aligned to IMGT TRBV, TRBD and TRBJ reference segments using MiTCR v1.1. Analysis was restricted to V-J combinations with a frequency above 0.0001, which covered approximately 99% of repertoires. The TCS score was defined as the ratio of F50 (clonal expansion) to E x V (chaos), calculated using BLOSUM62-based TCRdist between CDR3 peptides within each V-J. Welch's t-statistics and random forest reduced 514 V-J features to 13, which were used in a naive Bayes classifier (R e1071). TCRdb reprocessing: public reads trimmed at Q25 with fastp, clones called with MiXCR, in-frame beta chains kept. Every distinct CDR3 protein forms one entry, paired with its most common genes and DNA. TCRdb, rather than the study authors, made the V and J calls. The sample table lists 350,000 or so distinct CDR3 sequences, 15% to 20% of them with a count of one. The ten largest account for about 16% of the sample.

Of note for this clonotype: Its antigen specificity is not known. Nothing much larger sits one base from this clone, and base qualities are not available.

Moderately to severely active disease, a Clinical Activity Score of at least 3, a NOSPECS grade of at least 4, and a duration under 3 months were present in ophthalmopathy patients. The study excluded patients with uncontrolled infections, other autoimmune diseases, pregnancy or lactation. Diagnoses relied on clinical symptoms, serum thyroxine and TRAb, thyroid ultrasound and orbital computed tomography. PBMCs were isolated from 7.5 to 10 ml of fresh peripheral blood by Ficoll-Paque density gradient centrifugation. Total RNA was extracted with Trizol reagent, and quality was checked on an Agilent 2100 Bioanalyzer. The CDR3 measures 15 amino acids from cysteine to phenylalanine. Of all the DNA, just the CDR3 is kept, 45 bases in frame from base 1. From the germline V gene, CDR1 is MNHNS and CDR2 is SASEGT. V and J are truncated by 0 bases and 0 bases respectively, leaving an intervening sequence of 6 bases.

The source of this sequence is a woman aged 40 to 50 with Graves' ophthalmopathy. The sequenced material came from blood. The V and J genes are TRBV6-1 and TRBJ1-5; the D segment cannot be called with confidence. The CDR3 region reads CASSEADYSNQPQHF. The nucleotide sequence reads as follows: TGTGCCAGCAGTGAAGCCGACTATAGCAATCAGCCCCAGCATTTT.